A single sample is the source of the 3 T cell receptor beta chains below, sequenced in a study of spatial heterogeneity in lung cancer. Time point noted: sample taken at primary tumor resection. The sequenced material consisted of unsorted whole RNA from tumor, nontumor lung or frozen PBMC. From the 5' RACE reads, TCRdb called clonotypes with MiXCR, one entry per CDR3 protein. The sample has 10,000 to 15,000 distinct CDR3 sequences, 6.2% seen once. Material: normal lung tissue next to the tumor, obtained at surgery. All receptors come from a male donor with early-stage non-small cell lung cancer.

This clonotype showed up just a few times. This beta chain came through as a stray read in a library set up for alpha chains, and its size says little. The chain uses TRBV7-8 and TRBJ1-5; possible D gene TRBD1, 5 bases. CDR3 length: 15 residues. The germline CDR1 and CDR2 sequences are SGHVS and FQNEAQ. Trimming stripped 3 bases from V and 5 bases from J, with 14 bases between. The CDR3 loop reads CASSFRDGIDQPQHF. CDR3 coding DNA: TGTGCCAGCAGCTTCAGGGATGGGATCGATCAGCCCCAGCATTTT.

This clonotype is termed medium-sized (0.01 to 0.1%). This beta chain is an unintended read in a library built for alpha chains; its size means little. This chain links TRBV5-4 with TRBJ2-3, with D possibly matching TRBD2 (5 bases). Germline V lookup: CDR1 SGHNT, CDR2 YYREEE (reference sequence). This CDR3 is 14 amino acids long. V shed 2 bases and J shed 5 bases, with 12 bases lying between them. The CDR3 DNA reads as TGTGCCAGCAGCTTAAGAGGGAGCGGAGATACGCAGTATTTT. It encodes CASSLRGSGDTQYF. Together with reference TRBV5-4 and TRBJ2-3, the CDR3 gives the full variable domain: ETGVTQSPTHLIKTRGQQVTLRCSSQSGHNTVSWYQQALGQGPQFIFQYYREEENGRGNFPPRFSGLQFPNYSSELNVNALELDDSALYLCASSLRGSGDTQYFGPGTRLTVL.

This clonotype has just a few counts. Being off target in a library aimed at alpha chains, this beta chain has a size of little meaning. The chain combines TRBV12-3 or TRBV12-4 with TRBJ2-1; the match to TRBD2 covers 8 bases. Trimming removed 3 bases from V and 9 bases from J; junction bases left unmatched: 16. This CDR3 is 17 amino acids long. The DNA of the CDR3 is TGTGCCAGCAGTTTGGGGGTTGATTTCGGGAGGGCCCTTGAGCAGTTCTTC. This codes for CASSLGVDFGRALEQFF.